This T cell receptor (beta chain) was profiled in a study of T cell repertoires in cytomegalovirus infection (dated by TCRdb to the late 2010s). About the full investigation: Alongside well-studied HLA-B-restricted epitopes, the peptide stimulations were aimed at recently identified HLA-C-restricted CMV epitopes, whose presentation resists viral immunomodulation. Donor HLA type was relevant to the analysis, because carriage of CMV infection together with the matching HLA type was indicated by public TCR beta signatures.

General conclusions and limits of the study: In the ex vivo response, HLA-C-restricted CMV-specific TCR beta clonotypes were dominant, and in two of eight donors the single most frequent clonotype came from this HLA-C-restricted group. Carriers of CMV infection plus the relevant HLA type were discriminated by the cumulative frequency of public TCR beta family members in the study cohort and in an independent approximately 360-donor cohort.

Concerning this clonotype itself: Its target antigen remains unknown. No qualities accompany the bases; no much larger clone lies one base away.

Reads for this sample came from an Illumina HiSeq 1500. TCRdb took the public reads, trimmed them with fastp at Q25, ran MiXCR for clone calling and kept in-frame beta chains. Identical CDR3 proteins give one entry, which carries the most common genes and DNA. Present in this sample are 250,000 to 300,000 distinct CDR3 sequences, about 20% of which were seen just once. The ten largest make up under 25% of the sample. In light of the paper, this sample's treatment or condition label describes: in vitro stimulation with specific CMV peptide epitopes to enrich CMV-specific T cells. The CDR3 covers 14 residues, taking in both the cysteine and the phenylalanine. Just the 42-base CDR3 DNA is kept, in frame starting at base 1. Here V drops 4 bases and J drops 11 bases, and the junction holds 10 bases not matched to any gene. Reading the germline V gene gives CDR1 SGHTA and CDR2 FQGNSA.

The receptor's source is a human donor in good health (CMV status not recorded). Some clones in this sample may be carry-over from other donors' samples. This chain is built from TRBV7-2 and TRBJ1-4, with TRBD1 matching 7 junction bases. Material: cultured PBMCs, obtained from culture after CMV antigen stimulation. The DNA sequence is as follows: TGTGCCAGCAGCTACGGACAGGTCGCCGGGAAACTGTTTTTT. Translated, it reads CASSYGQVAGKLFF.